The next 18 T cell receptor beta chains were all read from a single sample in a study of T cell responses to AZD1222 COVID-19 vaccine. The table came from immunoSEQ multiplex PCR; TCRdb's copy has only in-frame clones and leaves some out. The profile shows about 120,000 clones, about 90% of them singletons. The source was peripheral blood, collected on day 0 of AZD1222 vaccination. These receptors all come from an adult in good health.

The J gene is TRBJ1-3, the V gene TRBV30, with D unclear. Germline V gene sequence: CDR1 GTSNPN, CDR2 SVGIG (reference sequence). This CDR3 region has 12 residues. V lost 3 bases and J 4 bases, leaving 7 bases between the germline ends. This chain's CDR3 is CAWSYLGNTIYF. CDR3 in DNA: TGTGCCTGGAGCTACCTAGGAAACACCATATATTTT.

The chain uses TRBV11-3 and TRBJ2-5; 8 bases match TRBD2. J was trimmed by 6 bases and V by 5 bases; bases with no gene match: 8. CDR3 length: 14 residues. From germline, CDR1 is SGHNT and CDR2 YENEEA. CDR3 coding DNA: TGTGCCAGCAGCCCCGGGGGGGGGAGGAAGACCCAGTACTTC. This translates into CASSPGGGRKTQYF.

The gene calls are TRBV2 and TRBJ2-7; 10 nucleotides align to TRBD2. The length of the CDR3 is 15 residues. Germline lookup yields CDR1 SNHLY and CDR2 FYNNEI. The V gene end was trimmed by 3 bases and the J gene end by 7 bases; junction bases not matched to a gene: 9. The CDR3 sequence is CASSEESGGAHEQYF. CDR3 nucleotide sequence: TGTGCCAGCAGTGAGGAAAGCGGGGGGGCACATGAGCAGTACTTC. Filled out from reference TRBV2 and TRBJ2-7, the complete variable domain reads EPEVTQTPSHQVTQMGQEVILRCVPISNHLYFYWYRQILGQKVEFLVSFYNNEISEKSEIFDDQFSVERPDGSNFTLKIRSTKLEDSAMYFCASSEESGGAHEQYFGPGTRLTVT.

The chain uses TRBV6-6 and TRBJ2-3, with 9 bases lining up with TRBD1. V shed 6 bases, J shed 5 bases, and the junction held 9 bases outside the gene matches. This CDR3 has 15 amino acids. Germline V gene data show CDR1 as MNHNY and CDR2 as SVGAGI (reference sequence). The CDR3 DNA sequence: TGTGCCAGCAGCTTACAGGACAGGGGCCAAGATACGCAGTATTTT. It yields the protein CASSLQDRGQDTQYF.

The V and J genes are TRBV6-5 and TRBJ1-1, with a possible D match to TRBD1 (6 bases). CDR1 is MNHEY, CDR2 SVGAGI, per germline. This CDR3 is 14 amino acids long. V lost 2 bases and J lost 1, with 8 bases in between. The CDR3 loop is CASSYGQTNTEAFF. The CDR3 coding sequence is TGTGCCAGCAGTTACGGACAGACGAACACTGAAGCTTTCTTT.

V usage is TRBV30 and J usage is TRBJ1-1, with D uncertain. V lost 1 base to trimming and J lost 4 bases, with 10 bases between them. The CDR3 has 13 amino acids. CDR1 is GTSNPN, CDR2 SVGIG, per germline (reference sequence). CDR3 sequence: CAWSAWTGTEAFF. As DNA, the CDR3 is TGTGCCTGGAGTGCGTGGACGGGCACTGAAGCTTTCTTT.

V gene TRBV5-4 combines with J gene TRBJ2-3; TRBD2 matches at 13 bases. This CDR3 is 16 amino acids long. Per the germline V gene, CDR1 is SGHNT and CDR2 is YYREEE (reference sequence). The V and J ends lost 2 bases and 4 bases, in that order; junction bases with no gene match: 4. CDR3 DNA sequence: TGTGCCAGCAGCTTAGGGACTAGCGGGAACGCAGATACGCAGTATTTT. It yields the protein CASSLGTSGNADTQYF.

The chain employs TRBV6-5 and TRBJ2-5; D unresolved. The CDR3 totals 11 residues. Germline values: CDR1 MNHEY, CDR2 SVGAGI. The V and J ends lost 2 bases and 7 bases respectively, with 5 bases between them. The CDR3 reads CASSYRWTQYF. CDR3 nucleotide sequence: TGTGCCAGCAGTTACCGGTGGACCCAGTACTTC.

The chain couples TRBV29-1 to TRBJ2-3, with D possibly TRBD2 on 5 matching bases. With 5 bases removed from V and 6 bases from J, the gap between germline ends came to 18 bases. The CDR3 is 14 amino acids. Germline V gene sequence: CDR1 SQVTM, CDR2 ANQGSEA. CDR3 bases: TGCAGCGTTTCGTTGGTTGTCCCGGGGGATACGCAGTATTTT. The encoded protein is CSVSLVVPGDTQYF.

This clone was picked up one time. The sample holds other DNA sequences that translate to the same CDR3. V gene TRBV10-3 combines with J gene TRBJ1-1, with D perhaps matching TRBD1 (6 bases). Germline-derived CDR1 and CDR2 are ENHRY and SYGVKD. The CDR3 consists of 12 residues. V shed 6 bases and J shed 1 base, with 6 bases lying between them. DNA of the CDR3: TGTGCCATCAGGACAGGGAACACTGAAGCTTTCTTT. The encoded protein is CAIRTGNTEAFF.

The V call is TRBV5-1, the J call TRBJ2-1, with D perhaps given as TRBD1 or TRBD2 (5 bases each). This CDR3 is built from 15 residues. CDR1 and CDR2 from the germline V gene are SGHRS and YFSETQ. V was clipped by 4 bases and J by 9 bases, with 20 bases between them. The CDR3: CASSPSREFSGEQFF. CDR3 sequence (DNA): TGCGCCAGCAGCCCTTCCAGGGAATTCAGCGGTGAGCAGTTCTTC.

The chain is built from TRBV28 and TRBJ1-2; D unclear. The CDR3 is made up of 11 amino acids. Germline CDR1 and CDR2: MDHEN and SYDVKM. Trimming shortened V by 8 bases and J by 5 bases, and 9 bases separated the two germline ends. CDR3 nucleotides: TGTGCCAGCCGGGTCGGATATGGCTACACCTTC. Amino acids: CASRVGYGYTF.

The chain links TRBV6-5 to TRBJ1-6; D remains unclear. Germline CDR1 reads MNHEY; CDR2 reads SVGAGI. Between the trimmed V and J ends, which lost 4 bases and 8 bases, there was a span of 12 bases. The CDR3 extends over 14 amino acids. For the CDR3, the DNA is TGTGCCAGCAGTTTGTCAGCTCGAGATTCACCCCTCCACTTT. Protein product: CASSLSARDSPLHF.

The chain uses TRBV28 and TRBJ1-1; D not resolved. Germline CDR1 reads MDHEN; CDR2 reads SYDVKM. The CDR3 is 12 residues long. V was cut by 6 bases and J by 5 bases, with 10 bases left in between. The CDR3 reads CASSLKGTEAFF. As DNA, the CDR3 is TGTGCCAGCAGCCTGAAGGGTACTGAAGCTTTCTTT.

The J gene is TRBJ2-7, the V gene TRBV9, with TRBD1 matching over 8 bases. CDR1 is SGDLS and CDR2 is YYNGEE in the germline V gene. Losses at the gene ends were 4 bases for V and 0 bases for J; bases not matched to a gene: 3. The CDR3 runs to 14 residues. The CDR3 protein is CASSKGQDSYEQYF. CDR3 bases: TGTGCCAGCAGCAAGGGACAGGACTCCTACGAGCAGTACTTC. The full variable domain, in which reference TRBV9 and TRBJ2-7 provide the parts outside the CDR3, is DSGVTQTPKHLITATGQRVTLRCSPRSGDLSVYWYQQSLDQGLQFLIQYYNGEERAKGNILERFSAQQFPDLHSELNLSSLELGDSALYFCASSKGQDSYEQYFGPGTRLTVT.

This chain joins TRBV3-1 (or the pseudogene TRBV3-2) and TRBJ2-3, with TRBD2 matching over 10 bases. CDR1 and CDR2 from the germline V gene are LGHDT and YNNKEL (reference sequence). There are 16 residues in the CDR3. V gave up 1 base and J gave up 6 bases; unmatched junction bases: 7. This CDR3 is CASSQAPSGGGDTQYF. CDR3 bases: TGTGCCAGCAGCCAAGCGCCTAGCGGGGGCGGTGATACGCAGTATTTT.

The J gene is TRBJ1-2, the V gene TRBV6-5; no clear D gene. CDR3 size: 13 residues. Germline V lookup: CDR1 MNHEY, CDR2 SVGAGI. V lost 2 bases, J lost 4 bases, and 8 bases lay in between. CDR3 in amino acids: CASSYAVGYGYTF. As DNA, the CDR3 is TGTGCCAGCAGTTACGCGGTGGGCTATGGCTACACCTTC.

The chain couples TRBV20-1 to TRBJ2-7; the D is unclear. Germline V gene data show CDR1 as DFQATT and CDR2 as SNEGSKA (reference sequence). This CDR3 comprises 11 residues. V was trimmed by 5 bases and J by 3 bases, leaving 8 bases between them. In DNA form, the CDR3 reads TGCAGTGCTCAGCCAGACTACGAGCAGTACTTC. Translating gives CSAQPDYEQYF.